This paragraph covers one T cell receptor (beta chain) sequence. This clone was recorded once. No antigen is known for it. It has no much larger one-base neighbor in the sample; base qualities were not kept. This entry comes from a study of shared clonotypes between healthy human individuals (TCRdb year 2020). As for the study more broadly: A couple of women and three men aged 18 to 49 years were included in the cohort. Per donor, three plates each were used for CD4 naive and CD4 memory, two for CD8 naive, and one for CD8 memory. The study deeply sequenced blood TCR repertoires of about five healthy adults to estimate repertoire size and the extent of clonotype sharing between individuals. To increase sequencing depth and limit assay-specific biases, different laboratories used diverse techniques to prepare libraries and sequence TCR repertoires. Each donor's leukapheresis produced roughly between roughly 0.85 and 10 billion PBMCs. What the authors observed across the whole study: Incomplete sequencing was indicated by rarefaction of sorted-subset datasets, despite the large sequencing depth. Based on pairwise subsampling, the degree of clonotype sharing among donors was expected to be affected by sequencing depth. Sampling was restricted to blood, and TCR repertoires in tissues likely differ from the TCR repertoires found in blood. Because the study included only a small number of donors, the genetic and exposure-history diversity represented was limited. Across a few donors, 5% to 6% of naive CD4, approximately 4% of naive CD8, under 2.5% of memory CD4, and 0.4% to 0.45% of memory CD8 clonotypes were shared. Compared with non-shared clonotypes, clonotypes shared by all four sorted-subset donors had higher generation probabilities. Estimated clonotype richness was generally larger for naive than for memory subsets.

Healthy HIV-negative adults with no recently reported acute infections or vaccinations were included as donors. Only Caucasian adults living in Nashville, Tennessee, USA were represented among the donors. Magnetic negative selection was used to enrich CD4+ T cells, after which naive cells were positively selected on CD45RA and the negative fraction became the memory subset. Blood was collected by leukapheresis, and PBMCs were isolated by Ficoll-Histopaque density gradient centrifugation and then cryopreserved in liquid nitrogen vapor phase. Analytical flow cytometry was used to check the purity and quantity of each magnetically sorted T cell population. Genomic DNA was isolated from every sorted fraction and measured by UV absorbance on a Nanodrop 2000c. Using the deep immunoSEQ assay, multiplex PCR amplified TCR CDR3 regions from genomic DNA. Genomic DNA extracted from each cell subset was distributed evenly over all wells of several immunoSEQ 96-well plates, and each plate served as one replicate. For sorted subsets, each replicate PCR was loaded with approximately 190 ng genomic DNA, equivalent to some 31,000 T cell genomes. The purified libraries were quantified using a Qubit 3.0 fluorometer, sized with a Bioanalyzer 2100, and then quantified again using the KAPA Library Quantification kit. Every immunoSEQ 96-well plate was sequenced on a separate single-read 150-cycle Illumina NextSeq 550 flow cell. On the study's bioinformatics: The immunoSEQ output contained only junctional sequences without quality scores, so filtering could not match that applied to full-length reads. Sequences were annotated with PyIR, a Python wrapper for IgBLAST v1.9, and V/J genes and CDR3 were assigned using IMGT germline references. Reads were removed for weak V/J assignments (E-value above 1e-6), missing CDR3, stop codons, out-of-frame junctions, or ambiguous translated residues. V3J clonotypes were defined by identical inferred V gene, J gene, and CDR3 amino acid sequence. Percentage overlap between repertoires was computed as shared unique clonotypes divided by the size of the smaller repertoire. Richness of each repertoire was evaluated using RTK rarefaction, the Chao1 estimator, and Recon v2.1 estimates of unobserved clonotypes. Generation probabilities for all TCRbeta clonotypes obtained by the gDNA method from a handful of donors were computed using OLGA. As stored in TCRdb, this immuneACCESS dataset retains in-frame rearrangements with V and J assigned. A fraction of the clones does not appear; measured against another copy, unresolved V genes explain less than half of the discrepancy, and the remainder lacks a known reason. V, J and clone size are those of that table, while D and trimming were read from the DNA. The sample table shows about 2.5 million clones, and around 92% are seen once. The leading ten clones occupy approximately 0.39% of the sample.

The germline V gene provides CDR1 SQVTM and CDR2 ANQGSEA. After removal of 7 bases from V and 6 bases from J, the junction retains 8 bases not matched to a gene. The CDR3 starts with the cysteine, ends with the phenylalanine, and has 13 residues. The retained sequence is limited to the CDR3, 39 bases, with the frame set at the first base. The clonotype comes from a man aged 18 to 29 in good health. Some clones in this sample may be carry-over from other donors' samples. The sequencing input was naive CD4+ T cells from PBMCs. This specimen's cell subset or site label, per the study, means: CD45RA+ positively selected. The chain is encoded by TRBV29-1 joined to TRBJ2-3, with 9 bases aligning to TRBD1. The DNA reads TGCAGCGGGGACAGGGTATCCTTCGATACGCAGTATTTT. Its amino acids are CSGDRVSFDTQYF.